This TCR beta chain emerged from a study of PD-1 blockade in mismatch repair-deficient tumors. Three pembrolizumab responders had their TCRs sequenced. Clones were sequenced by immunoSEQ multiplex PCR, and TCRdb holds only the in-frame ones, with some missing. This repertoire shows 40,000 or so clones, 70% to 80% found once; its top ten account for over 20%. CDR1 MNHNY and CDR2 SVGAGI come from the germline V gene (reference sequence). This CDR3 is 15 amino acids long. With 1 base removed from V and 7 bases from J, the gap between germline ends came to 13 bases. This receptor was obtained from an adult with mismatch repair-deficient cancer. The starting material was peripheral blood, obtained 4 weeks after starting pembrolizumab. The rearrangement uses TRBV6-6 and TRBJ2-2; D is possibly TRBD1 or TRBD2 (5 bases each). The CDR3 sequence is CASSYLGVRGGELFF. CDR3 bases: TGTGCCAGCAGTTACTTGGGGGTCCGGGGCGGGGAGCTGTTTTTT.